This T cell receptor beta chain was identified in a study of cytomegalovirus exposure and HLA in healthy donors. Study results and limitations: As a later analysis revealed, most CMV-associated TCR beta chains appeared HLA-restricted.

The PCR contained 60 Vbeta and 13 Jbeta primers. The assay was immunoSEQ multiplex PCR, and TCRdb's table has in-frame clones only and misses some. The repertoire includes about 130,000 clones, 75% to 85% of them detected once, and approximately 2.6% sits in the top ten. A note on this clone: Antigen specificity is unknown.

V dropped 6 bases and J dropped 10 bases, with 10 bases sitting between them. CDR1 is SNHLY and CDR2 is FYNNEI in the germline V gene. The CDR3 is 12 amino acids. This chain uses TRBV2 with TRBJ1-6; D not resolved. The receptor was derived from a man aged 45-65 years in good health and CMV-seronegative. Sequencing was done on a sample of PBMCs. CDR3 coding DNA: TGTGCCAGCAGGGGAGACACCTCACCCCTCCACTTT. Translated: CASRGDTSPLHF.